A selection of T cell receptor beta chains follows, all from one sample in a study of blood T cell repertoires in COVID-19. Libraries were prepared by immunoSEQ multiplex PCR; TCRdb keeps only in-frame clonotypes and omits some of them. The sample shows around 180,000 clones, about 83% of them seen only once. Sample: peripheral blood. These receptors originate from a human donor in a cohort sampled during active COVID-19. The conserved cysteine and the conserved F or W are not part of the CDR3 here. The D gene is left open where the match is weak.

j_gene | d_gene | v_gene | CDR3aa
TRBJ2-7 | TRBD1 | TRBV6-5 | ASSYSGTGSSYEQY
TRBJ1-1 | NA | TRBV6-5 | ASSRQGPNTEAF
TRBJ2-2 | TRBD2 | TRBV24-1 | ATSDRLAGNTGELF
TRBJ2-7 | NA | TRBV4-2 | ASSQGENYEQY
TRBJ2-7 | TRBD2 | TRBV5-8 | ASNELVKSGGPGEQY
TRBJ1-1 | NA | TRBV19 | ASARGGRNTEAF
TRBJ1-5 | TRBD1 | TRBV4-2 | ASSQDRQGARQPQH
TRBJ1-2 | TRBD1 | TRBV7-2 | ASSYGQGRQADYGYT
TRBJ2-7 | NA | TRBV4-1 | ASSQSVGDEQY
TRBJ2-3 | TRBD1 | TRBV10-3 | AIRGQKDLTDTQY
TRBJ1-1 | NA | TRBV7-2 | ASSLEGRVNTEAF
TRBJ2-7 | NA | TRBV9 | ASSVGTNGAYEQY
TRBJ1-2 | NA | TRBV28 | ASSPEQGAYGYT
TRBJ1-5 | TRBD1 | TRBV28 | ASSSSGGVDQPQH
TRBJ2-7 | TRBD1 | TRBV7-2 | ASSLAGQSPYEQY
TRBJ1-5 | NA | TRBV27 | ASSFRDTDQPQH
TRBJ2-5 | NA | TRBV4-3 | ASSQAAGTYQETQY
TRBJ1-1 | NA | TRBV7-8 | ASSLYPGWDTEAF
TRBJ2-7 | TRBD1 | TRBV29-1 | SVTPRQGYEQY
TRBJ1-2 | NA | TRBV19 | ASTIAGGYT
TRBJ1-3 | NA | TRBV11-2 | ASSLSGTGSGNTIY
TRBJ1-6 | TRBD1 | TRBV3-1/TRBV3-2 | ASSLTGTDSSPLH
TRBJ1-3 | NA | TRBV5-1 | ASSLGSGYAGNTIY
TRBJ1-2 | TRBD1 | TRBV7-3 | ASSVDRDYGYT
TRBJ1-1 | NA | TRBV7-3 | ASSLEVRTEAF
TRBJ2-1 | TRBD1 | TRBV27 | ASRTQGGRAPYNEQF
TRBJ2-6 | NA | TRBV6-6 | ASGLPRVLT